These 21 T cell receptor beta chains share one sample of origin, sequenced in a study of cytomegalovirus exposure and HLA in healthy donors. Researchers ran the PCR with 60 Vbeta and 13 Jbeta primers. Profiled with immunoSEQ multiplex PCR; TCRdb holds only in-frame clones, not every one. The sample carries some 90,000 clones, approximately 80% recorded once. Material for sequencing was PBMCs. Every receptor here comes from a man in his forties in good health and CMV-seronegative.

The chain uses TRBV5-1 and TRBJ1-5; unclear D gene. Germline V CDR1 and CDR2: SGHRS, YFSETQ. V was trimmed by 0 bases and J by 0 bases, leaving 7 bases between them. There are 15 residues in the CDR3. The CDR3 is CASSLAAGSNQPQHF. CDR3 sequence (DNA): TGCGCCAGCAGCTTGGCGGCAGGTAGCAATCAGCCCCAGCATTTT.

V is TRBV29-1 and J is TRBJ2-5; TRBD2 matches 13 bases. The CDR3 contains 15 residues. The germline V gene has CDR1 SQVTM and CDR2 ANQGSEA. Trimming cost V 6 bases and J 4 bases; bases outside gene matches: 8. CDR3 region: CSVTTSGGALETQYF. CDR3 nucleotides: TGCAGCGTAACTACTAGCGGGGGGGCTTTAGAGACCCAGTACTTC.

The chain employs TRBV18 and TRBJ1-1; D is unresolved. The length of the CDR3 is 14 residues. Germline-derived CDR1 and CDR2 are KGHSH and LQKENI. The V and J ends lost 6 bases and 3 bases respectively, with 14 bases between them. CDR3 sequence: CASSPRGTDTEAFF. The CDR3 nucleotides read TGTGCCAGCTCCCCTCGGGGAACGGACACTGAAGCTTTCTTT.

V usage is TRBV14 and J usage is TRBJ2-3; weak D call: TRBD1 (5 bases). The CDR3 runs to 16 residues. V lost 2 bases, J lost 5 bases, and 17 bases lay in between. Germline V gives CDR1 SGHDN, CDR2 FVKESK. CDR3 sequence reads: CASSQRWPPRGDTQYF. The CDR3 DNA reads TGTGCCAGCAGCCAAAGATGGCCCCCTAGGGGAGATACGCAGTATTTT.

V and J are TRBV6-5 and TRBJ1-1; no clear D. The CDR3 spans 12 residues. V was trimmed by 7 bases and J by 1 base, leaving 7 bases between them. Looked up from germline, CDR1 is MNHEY and CDR2 is SVGAGI. The CDR3: CASTNGNTEAFF. DNA for the CDR3: TGTGCCAGCACCAACGGGAACACTGAAGCTTTCTTT.

The genes are TRBV6-5 and TRBJ1-6, with D hard to call. Germline CDR1 is MNHEY and CDR2 is SVGAGI. The CDR3 has 16 residues. V lost 3 bases and J 7 bases, leaving 16 bases between the germline ends. CDR3 nucleotides: TGTGCCAGCAGTTATCCTCGGGGTGGGGAGAATTCACCCCTCCACTTT. This codes for CASSYPRGGENSPLHF.

V usage is TRBV4-2 and J usage is TRBJ2-5; 14 nucleotides line up with TRBD2. With 4 bases clipped from V and 2 bases from J, the junction kept 6 bases outside the gene matches. The CDR3 is 17 amino acids. Germline-derived CDR1 and CDR2 are LGHNA and YNFKEQ. CDR3 residues: CASSPGLAGGWQETQYF. CDR3 coding DNA: TGTGCCAGCAGCCCAGGACTAGCGGGGGGTTGGCAAGAGACCCAGTACTTC.

This chain links TRBV5-1 with TRBJ2-1; maybe TRBD1 (6 bases). The CDR3 is 15 amino acids. Trimming stripped 0 bases from V and 5 bases from J, with 12 bases between. Germline V gene data show CDR1 as SGHRS and CDR2 as YFSETQ. The CDR3 DNA sequence: TGCGCCAGCAGCTTGGTCGGACAGACTAACAATGAGCAGTTCTTC. Translation gives CASSLVGQTNNEQFF.

The V call is TRBV18, the J call TRBJ2-3; D might be TRBD2 (5 bases). CDR1 is KGHSH, CDR2 LQKENI, per germline. V was shortened by 6 bases and J by 5 bases, with 21 bases between the two germline ends. CDR3 length: 16 amino acids. This chain's CDR3 is CASSSTGNAEGDTQYF. The CDR3 region has the DNA TGTGCCAGCTCGTCGACCGGGAACGCGGAAGGAGATACGCAGTATTTT.

This chain links TRBV11-2 with TRBJ2-7; 7 bases match TRBD1. After removal of 1 base from V and 3 bases from J, the junction contained 3 bases not matched to a gene. CDR1 SGHAT and CDR2 FQNNGV come from the germline V gene. This CDR3 comprises 14 residues. CDR3 nucleotide sequence: TGTGCCAGCAGCTTAGCGGCAGGGGGCTACGAGCAGTACTTC. It translates to CASSLAAGGYEQYF.

CDR3 bases: TGCGCCAGCAGGGCCGATTATAGCAATCAGCCCCAGCATTTT. Protein sequence: CASRADYSNQPQHF. V usage is TRBV4-1 and J usage is TRBJ1-5; no definite D call. Germline values: CDR1 MGHRA, CDR2 YSYEKL. V was pared by 6 bases and J by 0 bases, with 9 bases between. The CDR3 totals 14 residues.

V gene TRBV11-2 combines with J gene TRBJ2-1; possible D gene TRBD2, 6 bases. Trimming left V 3 bases short and J 9 bases short, with 15 bases between. CDR1 and CDR2 from the germline V gene are SGHAT and FQNNGV. CDR3 size: 14 residues. The CDR3 bases are TGTGCCAGCAGCTTTTCCTGGGGCGGGGTTGAGCAGTTCTTC. Amino acid sequence: CASSFSWGGVEQFF.

This sequence joins TRBV11-1 and TRBJ2-1; a weak D match, TRBD2 (5 bases). Trimming cost V 5 bases and J 5 bases, with 10 bases left between them. The CDR3 runs to 13 residues. Germline CDR1 and CDR2: SGHAT and FQDESV (reference sequence). The CDR3 loop is CASSAERNNEQFF. For the CDR3, the DNA is TGTGCCAGCAGCGCGGAGCGGAACAATGAGCAGTTCTTC.

Comments on this clone: A junction boundary mismatches the germline segment, possibly from a read error. This rearrangement joins TRBV7-9 to TRBJ2-7; D is ambiguous. Germline V gene data show CDR1 as SEHNR and CDR2 as FQNEAQ (reference sequence). This CDR3 contains 14 residues. This CDR3 reads CSSSSNDWSYEQYF. The CDR3 DNA follows: TGTTCCAGCAGCTCCAACGACTGGTCCTACGAGCAGTACTTC.

The chain employs TRBV6-5 and TRBJ1-6; D gene ambiguous. V lost 6 bases, J lost 10 bases, and 13 bases lay in between. The germline CDR1 and CDR2 sequences are MNHEY and SVGAGI. The CDR3 length is 13 residues. CDR3 loop: CASRGGLSSPLHF. CDR3 nucleotides: TGTGCCAGCAGGGGAGGGTTAAGCTCACCCCTCCACTTT.

This rearrangement joins TRBV14 to TRBJ2-2; no reliable D call. The V end lost 4 bases, the J end lost 0 bases, and 18 bases lay between the germline ends. CDR1 and CDR2 (germline): SGHDN, FVKESK. The CDR3 covers 18 residues. The CDR3 loop reads CASSPGWYNFANTGELFF. In nucleotides, the CDR3 is TGTGCCAGCAGCCCGGGTTGGTACAACTTCGCGAACACCGGGGAGCTGTTTTTT. Full variable domain (remainder filled in from reference TRBV14 and TRBJ2-2): EAGVTQFPSHSVIEKGQTVTLRCDPISGHDNLYWYRRVMGKEIKFLLHFVKESKQDESGMPNNRFLAERTGGTYSTLKVQPAELEDSGVYFCASSPGWYNFANTGELFFGEGSRLTVL.

The gene calls are TRBV5-8 and TRBJ2-7, with D possibly TRBD2 on 6 matching bases. The CDR3 has 15 residues. V lost 4 bases to trimming and J lost 7 bases, with 21 bases between them. Germline CDR1 and CDR2: SGHTS and YDEGEE. The CDR3 spells CASSGYRWAGGEQYF. As DNA, the CDR3 is TGTGCCAGCAGCGGGTACCGGTGGGCCGGAGGGGAGCAGTACTTC.

The count of this clone is one. The V gene is TRBV30, the J gene TRBJ1-2; a weak D match, TRBD1 (5 bases). The CDR3 is made up of 13 amino acids. Trimming cost V 0 bases and J 2 bases, with 7 bases left between them. Germline CDR1 GTSNPN, CDR2 SVGIG (reference sequence). The CDR3 reads CAWSVTGNYGYTF. The CDR3 DNA reads as TGTGCCTGGAGTGTAACAGGCAACTATGGCTACACCTTC. Looking up the rest from reference TRBV30 and TRBJ1-2 gives the full variable domain: SQTIHQWPATLVQPVGSPLSLECTVEGTSNPNLYWYRQAAGRGLQLLFYSVGIGQISSEVPQNLSASRPQDRQFILSSKKLLLSDSGFYLCAWSVTGNYGYTFGSGTRLTVV.

The rearrangement links TRBV2 to TRBJ2-5; 8 bases are a match to TRBD1. The assigned J gene may be wrong: the sequence end matches TRBJ2-7 better. This CDR3 is built from 12 residues. Per the germline V gene, CDR1 is SNHLY and CDR2 is FYNNEI. CDR3 bases: TGTGCCAGCGAAACAGGGGGCTACGAGCAGTACTTC. This translates into CASETGGYEQYF.

This rearrangement joins TRBV6-1 to TRBJ2-7; TRBD1 agrees at 9 bases. CDR1 and CDR2 from the germline V gene are MNHNS and SASEGT. The CDR3 consists of 15 residues. The J segment lost 5 bases and the V segment lost 6 bases, leaving 11 bases of the junction unmatched. The CDR3 is CASRLHRGRGDEQYF. The DNA for the CDR3 is TGTGCCAGCAGACTACACAGGGGGCGAGGTGACGAGCAGTACTTC.

This sequence joins TRBV15 and TRBJ1-5; weak D call: TRBD1 (5 bases). In germline, CDR1 is LNHNV, CDR2 YYDKDF (reference sequence). With 9 bases removed from V and 6 bases from J, the gap between germline ends came to 18 bases. The CDR3 has 14 amino acids. The CDR3 protein is CATSYDSTFQPQHF. Written as DNA, the CDR3 is TGTGCCACAAGCTACGACAGTACGTTTCAGCCCCAGCATTTT.